In this sample, the clone carrying this T cell receptor beta chain turned up a few times. Its antigen is still unknown. The entry originates in a study of early T cells in non-severe SARS-CoV-2 infection. Findings of the study overall: Private and CD4 specificities were missed by VDJdb matching, skewed to anti-spike CD8.

Using its own MiXCR run on the 5' RACE reads, TCRdb lists one record per CDR3 protein. Of tens of thousands of distinct CDR3 sequences listed, 15% were seen once; the top ten hold less than 6%. Sequenced material: whole blood. This TCR came from an adult who was a healthcare worker with PCR-confirmed SARS-CoV-2 infection or an uninfected control (not recorded which).

The DNA of the CDR3 is TGTGCCAGCAGCGAAAGTTCGAGGCAGGGCGAGCAGTTCTTC. Its translation is CASSESSRQGEQFF. The chain couples TRBV2 to TRBJ2-1; D perhaps matches TRBD1 (5 bases). V shed 6 bases and J shed 10 bases, with 19 bases lying between them. Germline V gene data show CDR1 as SNHLY and CDR2 as FYNNEI. The CDR3 length is 14 residues. The entire variable domain, with the rest obtained from reference TRBV2 and TRBJ2-1, is as follows: EPEVTQTPSHQVTQMGQEVILRCVPISNHLYFYWYRQILGQKVEFLVSFYNNEISEKSEIFDDQFSVERPDGSNFTLKIRSTKLEDSAMYFCASSESSRQGEQFFGPGTRLTVL.